The TCR beta chain described here comes from a study of beta chain features in type 1 diabetes. Study-wide points: In these data, an HLA type influence on TCRB rearrangement remained unresolved. People with Type 1 diabetes carried modestly yet significantly shorter TCRB CDR3s in all four CD4+ subsets.

A remark on this clone: The target antigen is unknown.

CDR1 is WSHSY and CDR2 is SAAADI in the germline V gene. The CDR3 is made up of 13 amino acids. V shed 5 bases and J shed 3 bases, with 10 bases lying between them. Of the isolated RNA, all was reverse transcribed, and so the sequenced material was expressed TCRB transcripts. Some clones are missing from TCRdb's copy, which holds only in-frame ones; the method was immunoSEQ multiplex PCR. Among under 300,000 clones listed, roughly 17% were seen once. The source is a man aged 25 to 45 with type 1 diabetes. The sample comprised naive CD4+ T cells from blood. This rearrangement joins TRBV10-2 to TRBJ2-5, with a tentative D call TRBD2 (5 bases). The CDR3 loop reads CASSQLGKETQYF. CDR3 in DNA: TGCGCCAGCAGTCAACTAGGAAAAGAGACCCAGTACTTC.